Following are 7 T cell receptor beta chains from one sample sequenced in a study of cytomegalovirus exposure and HLA in healthy donors. With 60 Vbeta and 13 Jbeta primers, the PCR was carried out. Here immunoSEQ multiplex PCR was the method, and the copy in TCRdb shows in-frame clones only, minus some. Of around 110,000 clones in the sample, approximately 73% were seen once. Sequencing used PBMCs. The receptors derive from a man between 25 and 39 years old in good health and CMV-seronegative.

The chain joins TRBV27 to TRBJ1-6; D not certain. Germline lookup yields CDR1 MNHEY and CDR2 SMNVEV (reference sequence). The CDR3 is made up of 15 amino acids. Trimming cost V 6 bases and J 0 bases, with 9 bases left between them. CDR3 in amino acids: CASRLGSSYNSPLHF. The CDR3 bases are TGTGCCAGCAGGCTCGGTAGCTCCTATAATTCACCCCTCCACTTT.

This clone was seen a handful of times. This chain links TRBV30 with TRBJ1-2, with 7 bases matching TRBD1. The germline CDR1 and CDR2 sequences are GTSNPN and SVGIG (reference sequence). CDR3 size: 16 residues. V was pared by 4 bases and J by 7 bases, with 18 bases of the junction left unmatched. CDR3 in DNA: TGTGCCTGGAAGTGGCCGGGACAGACTTCTTGGAGTGGCTACACCTTC. The encoded protein is CAWKWPGQTSWSGYTF.

This clone was counted a few times. Here the CDR3 DNA reads TGCGCCAGCAGCTCGACAGTGGAGGGTTTGGGGCAGTACTTC. Protein sequence: CASSSTVEGLGQYF. The V and J genes are TRBV5-1 and TRBJ2-7; possibly TRBD2 for D (6 bases). The germline CDR1 and CDR2 sequences are SGHRS and YFSETQ. The CDR3 length is 14 residues. The V gene lost 3 bases and the J gene lost 9 bases, with 19 bases spanning the gap.

The V call is TRBV27, the J call TRBJ2-5, with 7 positions matching TRBD1. The CDR3 is 12 amino acids. Per germline, CDR1 MNHEY and CDR2 SMNVEV (reference sequence). The J segment lost 8 bases and the V segment lost 8 bases, leaving 8 bases of the junction unmatched. CDR3 in amino acids: CASADRVETQYF. CDR3 sequence (DNA): TGTGCCAGCGCTGACAGGGTTGAAACCCAGTACTTC.

This sequence joins TRBV7-8 and TRBJ2-5; a possible D gene is TRBD2 (5 bases). With 2 bases removed from V and 4 bases from J, the gap between germline ends came to 11 bases. This CDR3 is 14 amino acids long. Germline CDR1 SGHVS, CDR2 FQNEAQ. In DNA form, the CDR3 reads TGTGCCAGCAGCTTATCGGGAAAGTCAGAGACCCAGTACTTC. This codes for CASSLSGKSETQYF.

V usage is TRBV7-9 and J usage is TRBJ2-1, with 7 bases that match TRBD2. CDR3 length: 15 amino acids. Germline CDR1 and CDR2: SEHNR and FQNEAQ (reference sequence). The trim removed 4 bases at V and 2 bases at J, leaving 5 bases unmatched. The CDR3 DNA follows: TGTGCCAGCAGCTCCGGGGAGGGCCCCTACAATGAGCAGTTCTTC. It codes for CASSSGEGPYNEQFF.

The chain employs TRBV28 and TRBJ1-5; D perhaps matches TRBD1 (5 bases). Trimming took off 10 bases at V and 4 bases at J, with 14 bases between the two ends. Germline V gives CDR1 MDHEN, CDR2 SYDVKM. The CDR3 covers 13 residues. The CDR3 reads CATSDSLNQPQHF. Written as DNA, the CDR3 is TGTGCCACCTCAGACAGCCTAAATCAGCCCCAGCATTTT.